The 7 T cell receptor beta chains below all came from one sample that was sequenced in a study of blood T cells in healthy people across ages. A sample-barcoded 5' primer and a J-beta primer mix were used in a second PCR of roughly 6 to 11 cycles. TCRdb re-called the 5' RACE reads through MiXCR, storing one row per CDR3 protein. The sample holds 1.8 million or so distinct CDR3 sequences, approximately 39% seen once. Sequenced input: blood. The receptors were gathered from a human donor in good health.

This clonotype was recorded a few times. J is TRBJ2-7 and V is TRBV6-9; weak D call: TRBD2 (5 bases). Germline V CDR1 and CDR2: MNHGY, SVAAGI. Trimming removed 7 bases at V and 3 bases at J, with 22 bases between. The CDR3 consists of 16 residues. The CDR3: CASNSVGSGQNYEQYF. The CDR3 DNA is TGTGCCAGCAACTCCGTTGGGAGCGGCCAGAACTACGAGCAGTACTTC.

This clonotype was observed a handful of times. This chain connects TRBV12-3 or TRBV12-4 to TRBJ1-6; D is ambiguous. The CDR3 is made up of 14 amino acids. The V end was cut by 6 bases, the J end by 10 bases, with 16 bases between. The CDR3 coding sequence is TGTGCCAGCAGCCCTGGAGTGGGGAGCTCACCCCTCCACTTT. This translates into CASSPGVGSSPLHF.

The count of this clonotype is one. The rearrangement links TRBV7-3 to TRBJ2-7; tentative D call: TRBD2 (7 bases). The assigned J gene may be wrong: the sequence end matches TRBJ2-5 better. Germline V gene data show CDR1 as SGHTA and CDR2 as FQGTGA. The CDR3 is 13 amino acids. The CDR3 region has the DNA TGTGCCAGCAGCGGGGGGGCTGAAGGGACCCAGTACTTC. Amino acids: CASSGGAEGTQYF.

The J gene is TRBJ2-7, the V gene TRBV7-9; D is tentatively TRBD1 or TRBD2 (7 bases each). V was trimmed by 5 bases and J by 0 bases, leaving 20 bases between them. The germline gives CDR1 SEHNR, CDR2 FQNEAQ (reference sequence). CDR3 length equals 17 residues. CDR3 nucleotides: TGTGCCAGCAGCCCAGGGGGGGAGGCATGGGACTCCTACGAGCAGTACTTC. This encodes CASSPGGEAWDSYEQYF.

The count of this clonotype is one. The chain joins TRBV29-1 to TRBJ1-2, with no clear D. V was shortened by 5 bases and J by 4 bases, with 11 bases between the two germline ends. CDR1 and CDR2 (germline): SQVTM, ANQGSEA. CDR3 length: 12 amino acids. The CDR3 loop reads CSVTHEGYGYTF. CDR3 nucleotides: TGCAGCGTTACGCACGAGGGCTATGGCTACACCTTC.

This clonotype was detected many times. This chain joins TRBV12-3 or TRBV12-4 and TRBJ2-1; D is undetermined. Trimming removed 2 bases at V and 10 bases at J, with 6 bases between. The CDR3 has 11 amino acids. The CDR3 sequence is CASSLLSEQFF. CDR3 in DNA: TGTGCCAGCAGTTTATTGTCAGAGCAGTTCTTC.

This clonotype was seen more than once but under ten times. The rearrangement links TRBV7-6 to TRBJ2-3; D is unclear. V was clipped by 5 bases and J by 6 bases, with 15 bases between them. Germline CDR1 and CDR2: SGHVS and FNYEAQ. This CDR3 has 14 amino acids. CDR3 sequence (DNA): TGTGCCAGCAGCAATTCTGCGTGGGCTGATACGCAGTATTTT. This sequence encodes CASSNSAWADTQYF.